This paragraph reports one T cell receptor beta chain. This record comes from a study of blood T cell repertoires in COVID-19. Study information: T cells, B-cell-depleted T cells, or PBMCs provided the cDNA or gDNA that served as material.

The V segment lost 1 base and the J segment 1 base; nucleotides outside the gene matches: 4. The CDR3 loop spans 15 amino acids. The germline CDR1 and CDR2 sequences are LGHDT and YNNKEL (reference sequence). Per the original methods: Amplification from reference gene primers served as the basis for estimated nucleated cell counts. TCRdb keeps only in-frame clones here, not all; method: immunoSEQ multiplex PCR. V, J and clone size were drawn from that table, and D and trimming were deduced from the DNA. The table lists some 200,000 clones, roughly 94% of them singletons. The chain carries TRBV3-1 (or the pseudogene TRBV3-2) and TRBJ2-7; 7 bases map to TRBD1. The specimen sequenced was peripheral blood. The origin of this receptor is a man aged 25-40 years with COVID-19, enrolled during active disease. The CDR3 DNA reads as TGTGCCAGCAGCCAAGCGACAGGGCCTTCCTACGAGCAGTACTTC. Its translation is CASSQATGPSYEQYF.